A selection of T cell receptor beta chains follows, all from one sample in a study of cytomegalovirus exposure and HLA in healthy donors. Some clones are missing from TCRdb's copy, which holds only in-frame ones; the method was immunoSEQ multiplex PCR. Of around 150,000 clones in the sample, roughly 80% were seen once. Sequenced sample: PBMCs. These receptors were collected from a girl aged 10 to 17 in good health and CMV-seropositive. Both conserved end residues are part of each CDR3. D genes are given only for firm matches. Size tells how often a clone was seen (once, few, many) or the class of an expanded clone, and some rows leave it out.

V: TRBV11-2; J: TRBJ2-5; D: TRBD2; size: .; DNA: TGTGCCAGCAGCTTTGCTAGCGGGGGCTTTGAGACCCAGTACTTC; CDR3: CASSFASGGFETQYF
V: TRBV7-8; J: TRBJ2-7; D: .; size: .; DNA: TGTGCCAGCAGCGCAACATGGGACCTCGGGAGAGAGCAGTACTTC; CDR3: CASSATWDLGREQYF
V: TRBV7-9; J: TRBJ2-3; D: .; size: .; DNA: TGTGCCAGCAGCTCCGGGACTAGCACAGATACGCAGTATTTT; CDR3: CASSSGTSTDTQYF
V: TRBV6-5; J: TRBJ1-5; D: TRBD1; size: .; DNA: TGTGCCAGCAGTTATACCGGGACAGGCAATCAGCCCCAGCATTTT; CDR3: CASSYTGTGNQPQHF
V: TRBV5-1; J: TRBJ2-7; D: TRBD1; size: .; DNA: TGCGCCAGCAGTTACCGGGACAGGGGCCACGAGCAGTACTTC; CDR3: CASSYRDRGHEQYF
V: TRBV5-4; J: TRBJ2-7; D: TRBD2; size: .; DNA: TGTGCCAGCAGCGGGGGAACGGGGACTAGCGCTTACGAGCAGTACTTC; CDR3: CASSGGTGTSAYEQYF
V: TRBV2; J: TRBJ1-4; D: .; size: .; DNA: TGTGCCAGCAGTGTTTTAGGGGGTGAGGTGGATGAAAAACTGTTTTTT; CDR3: CASSVLGGEVDEKLFF
V: TRBV18; J: TRBJ1-3; D: TRBD1; size: .; DNA: TGTGCCAGCTCACTACGGGACAGGGAGGCTGGAAACACCATATATTTT; CDR3: CASSLRDREAGNTIYF
V: TRBV5-8; J: TRBJ1-5; D: TRBD1; size: .; DNA: TGTGCCAGCGGGTTTGGGGACAGGGCCCGACAGCCCCAGCATTTT; CDR3: CASGFGDRARQPQHF
V: TRBV5-1; J: TRBJ2-4; D: .; size: once; DNA: TGCGCCAGCAGCTTTACAGGGCGGAACATTCAGTACTTC; CDR3: CASSFTGRNIQYF
V: TRBV7-9; J: TRBJ2-3; D: .; size: .; DNA: TGTTCCAGCAGCTACAGCCGGGATACGCAGTATTTT; CDR3: CSSSYSRDTQYF
V: TRBV6-1; J: TRBJ2-3; D: .; size: .; DNA: TGTGCCAGCAGTGAACCCCGCGGGGGCGCTGGCACAGATACGCAGTATTTT; CDR3: CASSEPRGGAGTDTQYF
V: TRBV6-6; J: TRBJ2-1; D: TRBD1; size: .; DNA: TGTGCCAGCAGCAGCCGGGACAGGGGCTACAATGAGCAGTTCTTC; CDR3: CASSSRDRGYNEQFF
V: TRBV2; J: TRBJ1-2; D: .; size: .; DNA: TGTGCCAGCAGTGAGAAGGATGGGGCCATTCTAAATACCTATGGCTACACCTTC; CDR3: CASSEKDGAILNTYGYTF
V: TRBV6-6; J: TRBJ1-1; D: .; size: .; DNA: TGTGCCAGCAGTTACTCCCGCAGGGCGAACACTGAAGCTTTCTTT; CDR3: CASSYSRRANTEAFF
V: TRBV7-2; J: TRBJ2-5; D: TRBD2; size: .; DNA: TGTGCCAGCAGCCTGGTGGCGGGGGGTACGGAGACCCAGTACTTC; CDR3: CASSLVAGGTETQYF
V: TRBV11-1; J: TRBJ2-1; D: TRBD2; size: .; DNA: TGTGCCAGCAGCTTAGGGTCGGGAGGGCCACGGAATGAGCAGTTCTTC; CDR3: CASSLGSGGPRNEQFF
V: TRBV28; J: TRBJ2-1; D: .; size: .; DNA: TGTGCCAGCAGATCCGGACTACATGTGGCCTACAATGAGCAGTTCTTC; CDR3: CASRSGLHVAYNEQFF
V: TRBV10-3; J: TRBJ2-3; D: .; size: once; DNA: TGTGCCATCAGTGATGGGCAGGGCCTCGAGGATACGCAGTATTTT; CDR3: CAISDGQGLEDTQYF
V: TRBV4-2; J: TRBJ2-7; D: TRBD2; size: .; DNA: TGTGCCAGCAGCCAAGGGAGGTTGACTAGCGGGAGACCCTACGAGCAGTACTTC; CDR3: CASSQGRLTSGRPYEQYF
V: TRBV9; J: TRBJ2-7; D: .; size: .; DNA: TGTGCCAGCAGCGTAGCGGGTATGGGGGGTCCCTACGAGCAGTACTTC; CDR3: CASSVAGMGGPYEQYF
V: TRBV6-5; J: TRBJ2-7; D: TRBD1; size: .; DNA: TGTGCCAGCAGTTACTCACCGGGACAGAACGAGCAGTACTTC; CDR3: CASSYSPGQNEQYF
V: TRBV7-3; J: TRBJ2-1; D: .; size: .; DNA: TGTGCCAGCAGCGCCTGGGCGGGGGCTGAGCAGTTCTTC; CDR3: CASSAWAGAEQFF
V: TRBV6-5; J: TRBJ1-3; D: TRBD1; size: .; DNA: TGTGCCAGCTCCAGGGGGCGCCCAGGAAACACCATATATTTT; CDR3: CASSRGRPGNTIYF
V: TRBV30; J: TRBJ1-4; D: .; size: .; DNA: TGTGCCTGGAGCCGACCGGGACAAGGAAATGAAAAACTGTTTTTT; CDR3: CAWSRPGQGNEKLFF
V: TRBV18; J: TRBJ2-7; D: TRBD1; size: .; DNA: TGTGCCAGCTCACCACCGAGGACAGGAACCTACGAGCAGTACTTC; CDR3: CASSPPRTGTYEQYF
V: TRBV5-4; J: TRBJ1-1; D: .; size: .; DNA: TGTGCCAGCAAGAACCCCCAGGGCGACACTGAAGCTTTCTTT; CDR3: CASKNPQGDTEAFF
V: TRBV29-1; J: TRBJ1-1; D: .; size: .; DNA: TGCAGCGGACAGAGGAACACTGAAGCTTTCTTT; CDR3: CSGQRNTEAFF
V: TRBV11-3; J: TRBJ1-1; D: TRBD1; size: once; DNA: TGTGCCAGCAGCTCAGGACAGGGGGAGGTGAACACTGAAGCTTTCTTT; CDR3: CASSSGQGEVNTEAFF
V: TRBV29-1; J: TRBJ1-1; D: .; size: .; DNA: TGCAGCGTTGTTCGGAGGTTGAACACTGAAGCTTTCTTT; CDR3: CSVVRRLNTEAFF
V: TRBV27; J: TRBJ2-7; D: TRBD1; size: .; DNA: TGTGCCAGCAGTCAAATCCCGGGACAGAGCTCCTACGAGCAGTACTTC; CDR3: CASSQIPGQSSYEQYF
V: TRBV15; J: TRBJ1-1; D: .; size: .; DNA: TGTGCCACCAGTCTCGCAGGGAACACTGAAGCTTTCTTT; CDR3: CATSLAGNTEAFF
V: TRBV5-6; J: TRBJ2-5; D: TRBD2; size: .; DNA: TGTGCCAGCAGCTTGCCGGGGGGGCTGAGAGAGACCCAGTACTTC; CDR3: CASSLPGGLRETQYF
V: TRBV11-2; J: TRBJ2-1; D: TRBD2; size: .; DNA: TGTGCCAGCAGCTTGGGACTAGCGGCGGGAGAGCAGTTCTTC; CDR3: CASSLGLAAGEQFF
V: TRBV5-1; J: TRBJ1-1; D: .; size: .; DNA: TGCGCCAGCAGCTTCGGGGGGGGGAACACTGAAGCTTTCTTT; CDR3: CASSFGGGNTEAFF
V: TRBV4-2; J: TRBJ2-1; D: TRBD2; size: .; DNA: TGTGCCAGCAGCGGAGGGACTAGCGGGAGCGGTGAGCAGTTCTTC; CDR3: CASSGGTSGSGEQFF
V: TRBV28; J: TRBJ1-5; D: TRBD1; size: once; DNA: TGTGCCAGCAGTTCAGCGACAGGGTGGAATCAGCCCCAGCATTTT; CDR3: CASSSATGWNQPQHF
V: TRBV28; J: TRBJ2-5; D: .; size: .; DNA: TGTGCCAGCGCACCCTCGACCGGGGAGACCCAGTACTTC; CDR3: CASAPSTGETQYF
V: TRBV30; J: TRBJ2-5; D: TRBD1; size: .; DNA: TGTGCCTGGAGCATCCGGGACAGGGACAAGGGGACCCAGTACTTC; CDR3: CAWSIRDRDKGTQYF
V: TRBV4-1; J: TRBJ2-1; D: TRBD2; size: .; DNA: TGCGCCAGCAGCCAAGTGGGAGGGGCGAATAACAATGAGCAGTTCTTC; CDR3: CASSQVGGANNNEQFF
V: TRBV4-3; J: TRBJ1-1; D: .; size: .; DNA: TGCGCCAGCAGCCAAGATCCGACAGGAATGATATGGGCTTTCTTT; CDR3: CASSQDPTGMIWAFF
V: TRBV7-2; J: TRBJ1-4; D: TRBD1; size: .; DNA: TGTGCCAGCAGCCCCCCCGGCAGGGGGAGAGAAAAACTGTTTTTT; CDR3: CASSPPGRGREKLFF
V: TRBV6-6; J: TRBJ2-1; D: .; size: .; DNA: TGTGCCAGCAGTTACTCGAATCAGCGAAATGAGCAGTTCTTC; CDR3: CASSYSNQRNEQFF
V: TRBV6-1; J: TRBJ2-5; D: TRBD1; size: few; DNA: TGTGCCAGCAGTGAAACATCGGACAGGGGGATCCGAGAGACCCAGTACTTC; CDR3: CASSETSDRGIRETQYF
V: TRBV19; J: TRBJ2-2; D: .; size: .; DNA: TGTGCCAGTAGTATTAATGGGCGGACAGCCTACACCGGGGAGCTGTTTTTT; CDR3: CASSINGRTAYTGELFF
V: TRBV27; J: TRBJ1-4; D: TRBD1; size: .; DNA: TGTGCCAGCAGTTCCCGGGACAGTAATGAAAAACTGTTTTTT; CDR3: CASSSRDSNEKLFF
V: TRBV6-4; J: TRBJ1-5; D: TRBD1; size: .; DNA: TGTGCCAGCAGTGAAGGGACAGGGGGGCAGCCCCAGCATTTT; CDR3: CASSEGTGGQPQHF
V: TRBV27; J: TRBJ2-1; D: TRBD1; size: .; DNA: TGTGCCAGCAGTTGGGACAGGGGTTACAATGAGCAGTTCTTC; CDR3: CASSWDRGYNEQFF
V: TRBV4-1; J: TRBJ2-7; D: .; size: .; DNA: TGCGCCAGCAGCCAAGAAGGTAGCGCATACGAGCAGTACTTC; CDR3: CASSQEGSAYEQYF
V: TRBV9; J: TRBJ1-2; D: .; size: .; DNA: TGTGCCAGCAGCGTAGACGACAGCTATGGCTACACCTTC; CDR3: CASSVDDSYGYTF
V: TRBV7-2; J: TRBJ1-2; D: .; size: .; DNA: TGTGCCAGCAGCTTACACCCGAGGGACTATGGCTACACCTTC; CDR3: CASSLHPRDYGYTF